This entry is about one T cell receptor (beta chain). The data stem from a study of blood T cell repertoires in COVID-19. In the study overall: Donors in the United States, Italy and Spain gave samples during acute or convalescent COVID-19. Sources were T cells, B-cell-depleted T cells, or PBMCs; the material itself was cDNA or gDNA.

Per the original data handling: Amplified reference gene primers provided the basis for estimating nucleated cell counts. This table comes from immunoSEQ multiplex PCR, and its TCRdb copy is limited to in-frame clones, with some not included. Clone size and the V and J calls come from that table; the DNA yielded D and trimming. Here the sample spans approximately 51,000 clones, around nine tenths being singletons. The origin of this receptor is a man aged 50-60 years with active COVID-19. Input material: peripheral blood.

CDR3 coding DNA: TGTGCCAGCAGTGAAGTACAGGGGAGAGTCGAGCAGTACTTC. Its protein is CASSEVQGRVEQYF. The chain uses TRBV6-1 and TRBJ2-7; TRBD1 matches at 7 bases. This CDR3 is 14 amino acids long. The trim removed 1 base at V and 6 bases at J, leaving 6 bases unmatched. CDR1 and CDR2 from the germline V gene are MNHNS and SASEGT.